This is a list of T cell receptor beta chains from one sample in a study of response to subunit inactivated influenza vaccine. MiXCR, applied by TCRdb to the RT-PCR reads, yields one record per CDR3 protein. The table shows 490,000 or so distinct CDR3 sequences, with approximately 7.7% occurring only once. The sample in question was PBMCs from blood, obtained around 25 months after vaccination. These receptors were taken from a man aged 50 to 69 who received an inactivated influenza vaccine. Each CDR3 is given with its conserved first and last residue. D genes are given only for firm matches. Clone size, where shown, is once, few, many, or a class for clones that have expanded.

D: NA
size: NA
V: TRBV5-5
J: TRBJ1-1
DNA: TGTGCCAGCAGCCCTTGGGGCCCGGCCAGGGGTAATACTGAAGCTTTCTTT
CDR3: CASSPWGPARGNTEAFF

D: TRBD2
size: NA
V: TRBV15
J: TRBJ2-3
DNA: TGTGCCACCAGCCCAACTAGCGGGGGGAGGACAGATACGCAGTATTTT
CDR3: CATSPTSGGRTDTQYF

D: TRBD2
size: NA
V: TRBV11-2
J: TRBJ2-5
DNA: TGTGCCAGCAGCCCCATCCGGGGGACTACGCAAGAGACCCAGTACTTC
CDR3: CASSPIRGTTQETQYF

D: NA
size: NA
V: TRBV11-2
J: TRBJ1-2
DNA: TGTGCCAGCAGCCTATTTTTTTCTTATGGCTACACCTTC
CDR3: CASSLFFSYGYTF

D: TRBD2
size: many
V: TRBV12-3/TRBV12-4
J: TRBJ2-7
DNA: TGTGCCAGCAGTTGGAGCGGGAGCTACGAGCAGTACTTC
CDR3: CASSWSGSYEQYF

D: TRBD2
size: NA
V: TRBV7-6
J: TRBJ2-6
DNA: TGTGCCAGCAGCCCCGGACTAGCGGGGCTAAGCTCTGGGGCCAACGTCCTGACTTTC
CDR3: CASSPGLAGLSSGANVLTF

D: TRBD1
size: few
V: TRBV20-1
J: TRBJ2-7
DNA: TGCAGTGCTAGAGCAGGGGGCGCCGTTTATTACGAGCAGTACTTC
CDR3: CSARAGGAVYYEQYF

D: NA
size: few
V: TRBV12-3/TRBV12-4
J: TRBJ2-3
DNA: TGTGCCAGCAGTTCAAGGGGAACTAGCACAGATACGCAGTATTTT
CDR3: CASSSRGTSTDTQYF

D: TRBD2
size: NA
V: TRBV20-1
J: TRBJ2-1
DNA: TGCAGTGCTAGCACGACTAGCCTATCCATTAAATCCTACAATGAGCAGTTCTTC
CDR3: CSASTTSLSIKSYNEQFF

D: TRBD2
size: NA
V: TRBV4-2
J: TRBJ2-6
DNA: TGTGCCAGCAGCCGTAGCGGGGCGGGGAGGAGGACGGGGGCCAACGTCCTGACTTTC
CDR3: CASSRSGAGRRTGANVLTF

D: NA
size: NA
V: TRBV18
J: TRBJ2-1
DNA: TGTGCCAGCTCGGGTCGTTATGAGTTCTTC
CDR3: CASSGRYEFF

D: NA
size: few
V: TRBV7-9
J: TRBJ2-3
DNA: TGTGCCAGCAGCTTATTATCGGGACGCACAGATACGCAGTATTTT
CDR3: CASSLLSGRTDTQYF

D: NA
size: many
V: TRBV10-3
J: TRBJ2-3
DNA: TGTGCCATCAATCGGGACCCCACAGATACGCAGTATTTT
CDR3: CAINRDPTDTQYF

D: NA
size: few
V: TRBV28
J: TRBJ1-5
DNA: TGTGCCAGCAGGCTTGACAGTAGCAATCAGCCCCAGCATTTT
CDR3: CASRLDSSNQPQHF

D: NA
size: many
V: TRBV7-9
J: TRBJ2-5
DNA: TGTGCCAGCAGCTTGTTTGGGGGCGGGGAGACCCAGTACTTC
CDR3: CASSLFGGGETQYF

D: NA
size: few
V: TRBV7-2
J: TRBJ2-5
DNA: TGTGCCAGCAGCTTAGCTGTCGGTCCCCAGTACTTC
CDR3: CASSLAVGPQYF

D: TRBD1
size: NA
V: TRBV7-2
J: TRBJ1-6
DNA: TGTGCCAGCAGCACCTCAGGGGGCGGAAATTCACCCCTCCACTTT
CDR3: CASSTSGGGNSPLHF

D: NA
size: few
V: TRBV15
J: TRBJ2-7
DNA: TGTGCCACCAGCACGCGGGGGACAGGCAGATCCTACGAGCAGTACTTC
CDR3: CATSTRGTGRSYEQYF

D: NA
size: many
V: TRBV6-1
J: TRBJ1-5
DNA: TGTGCCACCGAGGATGAGCCCCAGCATTTT
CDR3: CATEDEPQHF

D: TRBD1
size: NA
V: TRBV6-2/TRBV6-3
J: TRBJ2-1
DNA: TGTGCCAGCAGTAATCGGGACAGGGGGCTTCGTCCCCACAATGAGCAGTTCTTC
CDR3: CASSNRDRGLRPHNEQFF

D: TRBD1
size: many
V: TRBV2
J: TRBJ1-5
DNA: TGTGCCAGCAGCCACGACAGGGGCAATCAGCCCCAGCATTTT
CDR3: CASSHDRGNQPQHF

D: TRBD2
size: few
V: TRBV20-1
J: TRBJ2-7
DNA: TGCAGTGCTAAGCGGGAGCCGATCACCTACGAGCAGTACTTC
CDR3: CSAKREPITYEQYF

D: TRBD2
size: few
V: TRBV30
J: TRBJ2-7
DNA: TGTGCCGGATCCGGGACTAGCGGGGGCTACGAGCAGTACTTC
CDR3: CAGSGTSGGYEQYF

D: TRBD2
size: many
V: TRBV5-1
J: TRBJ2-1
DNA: TGCGCCAGCAGCAAGCAGGGACTAGCGGGCTCCTACAATGAGCAGTTCTTC
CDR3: CASSKQGLAGSYNEQFF

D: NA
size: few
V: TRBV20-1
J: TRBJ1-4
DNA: TGCAGTGCTAGAGATAGAAGGGCTGGCAATGAAAAACTGTTTTTT
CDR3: CSARDRRAGNEKLFF

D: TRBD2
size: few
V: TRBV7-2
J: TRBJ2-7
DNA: TGTGCCAGCAGCCTAGGGGACTATTACTACGAGCAGTACTTC
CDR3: CASSLGDYYYEQYF

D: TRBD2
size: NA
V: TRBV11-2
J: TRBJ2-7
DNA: TGTGCCAGCGAACTAGCGGGCCGCTACGAGCAGTACTTC
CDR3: CASELAGRYEQYF

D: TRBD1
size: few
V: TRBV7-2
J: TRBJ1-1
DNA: TGTGCCAGCAGCTTATCACAGGGGGCGTTTGATGAAGCTTTCTTT
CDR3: CASSLSQGAFDEAFF

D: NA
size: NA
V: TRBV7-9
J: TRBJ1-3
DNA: TGTGCCAGCAGCTTAGGGGCAGCCTCTGGAAACACCATATATTTT
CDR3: CASSLGAASGNTIYF

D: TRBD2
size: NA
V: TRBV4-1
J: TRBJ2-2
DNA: TGCGCCAGCAGCCTGCTAGCGGGAGCGAACACCGGGGAGCTGTTTTTT
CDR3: CASSLLAGANTGELFF

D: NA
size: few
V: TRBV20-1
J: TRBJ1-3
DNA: TGCAGTGCCAGACCGTCAGTCTCTGGAAACACCATATATTTT
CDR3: CSARPSVSGNTIYF

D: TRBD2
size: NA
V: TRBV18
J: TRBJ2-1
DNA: TGTGCCAGCTCACCTCCTGGGGCGGCACTGGGACTAGCGGGAAACAATGAGCAGTTCTTC
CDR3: CASSPPGAALGLAGNNEQFF

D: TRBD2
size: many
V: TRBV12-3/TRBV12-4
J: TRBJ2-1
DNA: TGTGCCAGCAGTTTGGATTCGGGACTAGCAAGAGTTGAGCAGTTCTTC
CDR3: CASSLDSGLARVEQFF

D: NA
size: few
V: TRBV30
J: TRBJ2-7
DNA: TGTGCCTGGAGTGTAGAACCCCTAGGCGCGCAGTACTTC
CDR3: CAWSVEPLGAQYF

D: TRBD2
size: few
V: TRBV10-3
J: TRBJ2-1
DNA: TGTGCCATCAACCCCGGGGGGGCCGTTAGTAATGAGCAGTTCTTC
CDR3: CAINPGGAVSNEQFF

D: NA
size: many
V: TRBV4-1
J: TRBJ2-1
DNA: TGCGCCAGCAGCCAAGATAGCCTCCGGGCCGAGCGCGTTAGCTCCTACAATGAGCAGTTCTTC
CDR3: CASSQDSLRAERVSSYNEQFF

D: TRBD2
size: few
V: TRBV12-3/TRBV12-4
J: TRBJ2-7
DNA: TGTGCCAGCAGTTTTAAAGCGGGGGCCGGGCAGGAGTACTTC
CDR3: CASSFKAGAGQEYF

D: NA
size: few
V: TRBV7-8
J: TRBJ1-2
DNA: TGTGCCAGCAGCTTAGGAGTGGAAGGTGGCTACACCTTC
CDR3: CASSLGVEGGYTF

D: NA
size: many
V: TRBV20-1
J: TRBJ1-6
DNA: TGCAGTGCTCGTGTTATCGGGAGCTCCTATAATTCACCCCTCCACTTT
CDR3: CSARVIGSSYNSPLHF

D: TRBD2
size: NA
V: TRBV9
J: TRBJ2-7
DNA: TGTGCCAGCAGCCCACAAGCGGGAACCTACGAGCAGTACTTC
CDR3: CASSPQAGTYEQYF